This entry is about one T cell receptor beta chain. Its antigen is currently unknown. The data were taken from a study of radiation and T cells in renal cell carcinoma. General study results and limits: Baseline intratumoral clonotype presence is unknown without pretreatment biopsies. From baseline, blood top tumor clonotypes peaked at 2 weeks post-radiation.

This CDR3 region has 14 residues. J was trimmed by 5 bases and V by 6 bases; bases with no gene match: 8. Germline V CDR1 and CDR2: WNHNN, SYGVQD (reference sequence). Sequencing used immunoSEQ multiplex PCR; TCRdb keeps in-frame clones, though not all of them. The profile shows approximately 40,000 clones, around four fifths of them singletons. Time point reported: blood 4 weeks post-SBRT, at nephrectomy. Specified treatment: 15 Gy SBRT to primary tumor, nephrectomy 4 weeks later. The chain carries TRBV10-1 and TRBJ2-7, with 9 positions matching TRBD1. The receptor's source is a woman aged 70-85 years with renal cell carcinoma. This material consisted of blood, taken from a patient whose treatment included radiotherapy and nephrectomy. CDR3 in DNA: TGCGCCAGCAGCTCCGGGACAGGGCAACACGAGCAGTACTTC. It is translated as CASSSGTGQHEQYF.